The 27 T cell receptor beta chains given below trace back to one sample, sequenced in a study of radiation and T cells in renal cell carcinoma. Time point: blood 2 weeks post-SBRT. The treatment is: 15 Gy SBRT to primary tumor, nephrectomy 4 weeks later. The data were produced by immunoSEQ multiplex PCR, yet TCRdb's version contains in-frame clones alone and is incomplete. The sample shows 150,000 to 190,000 clones, 87% of them seen only once. The sample here was blood, taken from a patient whose treatment included radiotherapy and nephrectomy. These receptors were taken from a woman in her forties or fifties with renal cell carcinoma.

This chain joins TRBV6-5 and TRBJ2-5, with 10 bases identical to TRBD2. The CDR3 totals 15 residues. J gave up 1 base and V 8 bases, and 7 bases lay outside the gene matches. The germline V gene encodes CDR1 MNHEY and CDR2 SVGAGI. Written as DNA, the CDR3 is TGTGCCAGCGAGGCTAGCGGGGGCCTCCAAGAGACCCAGTACTTC. Protein product: CASEASGGLQETQYF.

The chain combines TRBV4-3 with TRBJ1-4, with 8 nucleotides matching TRBD1. V lost 4 bases, J lost 3 bases, and 7 bases stayed unmatched. CDR1 and CDR2 (germline): LGHNA, YSLEER. The CDR3 is made up of 16 amino acids. CDR3 protein: CASSLGQGEANEKLFF. The CDR3 coding sequence is TGCGCCAGCAGCCTTGGACAGGGTGAGGCTAATGAAAAACTGTTTTTT.

The rearrangement joins TRBV6-1 to TRBJ2-1; 12 bases line up with TRBD1. The CDR3 contains 18 residues. Germline V gives CDR1 MNHNS, CDR2 SASEGT. Germline trimming cut 4 bases from V and 7 bases from J; bases unmatched to any gene: 14. The CDR3 spells CASSVTLPGQGARNEQFF. The CDR3 DNA follows: TGTGCCAGCAGTGTTACCTTACCGGGACAGGGGGCGAGGAATGAGCAGTTCTTC.

The chain is built from TRBV5-1 and TRBJ1-2, with 8 bases fitting TRBD1. CDR1 and CDR2 from the germline V gene are SGHRS and YFSETQ. With 3 bases clipped from V and 4 bases from J, the junction kept 5 bases outside the gene matches. The CDR3 consists of 14 residues. The CDR3 loop is CASSSSGTGYGYTF. DNA of the CDR3: TGCGCCAGCAGCTCTTCCGGGACAGGCTATGGCTACACCTTC.

This chain uses TRBV18 with TRBJ2-1, with TRBD1 as a possible D gene (5 bases). CDR3 length: 14 amino acids. Trimming took off 3 bases at V and 0 bases at J, with 6 bases between the two ends. The V gene's germline CDR1 is KGHSH and CDR2 LQKENI. For the CDR3, the DNA is TGTGCCAGCTCACCCGACAGCTCCTACAATGAGCAGTTCTTC. Translating it yields CASSPDSSYNEQFF.

This clone was observed a handful of times. The gene calls are TRBV20-1 and TRBJ1-2, with D possibly TRBD1 on 5 matching bases. CDR3 length: 11 amino acids. Trimming took 1 base from V and 6 from J, leaving 6 bases between them. Per the germline V gene, CDR1 is DFQATT and CDR2 is SNEGSKA (reference sequence). CDR3 residues: CSARGGDGYTF. CDR3 bases: TGCAGTGCTAGAGGAGGGGATGGCTACACCTTC.

The J gene is TRBJ2-3, the V gene TRBV27; D not resolved. The CDR3 loop spans 16 amino acids. With 0 bases removed from V and 4 bases from J, the gap between germline ends came to 14 bases. Germline CDR1 is MNHEY and CDR2 is SMNVEV (reference sequence). CDR3 region: CASSLSGQLGADTQYF. DNA of the CDR3: TGTGCCAGCAGTTTATCAGGCCAGCTGGGCGCAGATACGCAGTATTTT.

The genes are TRBV7-6 and TRBJ1-1; possible D gene TRBD1, 5 bases. The CDR3 totals 15 residues. Trimming shortened V by 1 base and J by 2 bases, and 11 bases separated the two germline ends. Per germline, CDR1 SGHVS and CDR2 FNYEAQ. DNA of the CDR3: TGTGCCAGCAGCTTAGACGGGGCTGAAAACACTGAAGCTTTCTTT. Translated, it gives CASSLDGAENTEAFF.

This chain links TRBV7-2 with TRBJ2-7, with TRBD1 matching over 12 bases. CDR1 and CDR2 (germline): SGHTA, FQGNSA. V shed 5 bases and J 3 bases; nucleotides not matched to a gene: 5. The CDR3 runs 15 residues. This chain's CDR3 is CASSRRDRGHYEQYF. The CDR3 nucleotides read TGTGCCAGCAGCCGTAGGGACAGGGGGCACTACGAGCAGTACTTC.

V is TRBV6-1 and J is TRBJ2-4; D may correspond to TRBD1 or TRBD2 (5 bases each). The germline gives CDR1 MNHNS, CDR2 SASEGT. V was clipped by 5 bases and J by 7 bases, with 15 bases between them. The CDR3 is made up of 14 amino acids. CDR3 sequence (DNA): TGTGCCAGCAGTTTGGGACCGACTTCTAACATTCAGTACTTC. It yields the protein CASSLGPTSNIQYF.

This clone was seen a handful of times. V and J are TRBV7-2 and TRBJ1-6; D perhaps matches TRBD1 (6 bases). The V end was cut by 4 bases, the J end by 6 bases, with 16 bases between. From germline, CDR1 is SGHTA and CDR2 FQGNSA. The CDR3 consists of 16 residues. CDR3: CASSSNGGSTNSPLHF. In nucleotides, the CDR3 is TGTGCCAGCAGCTCAAATGGGGGCAGCACTAATTCACCCCTCCACTTT.

The chain uses TRBV5-4 and TRBJ1-2; 7 bases match TRBD1. CDR3 size: 14 residues. In germline, CDR1 is SGHNT, CDR2 YYREEE (reference sequence). The V and J ends lost 3 bases and 8 bases, in that order; junction bases with no gene match: 10. The CDR3 bases are TGTGCCAGCAGCTCGATTGGGACAGCGTTCGGCTACACCTTC. Its translation is CASSSIGTAFGYTF. Full variable domain (rest looked up from reference TRBV5-4 and TRBJ1-2): ETGVTQSPTHLIKTRGQQVTLRCSSQSGHNTVSWYQQALGQGPQFIFQYYREEENGRGNFPPRFSGLQFPNYSSELNVNALELDDSALYLCASSSIGTAFGYTFGSGTRLTVV.

The V and J genes are TRBV27 and TRBJ2-2, with D hard to call. V lost 5 bases and J lost 4, with 8 bases in between. The CDR3 has 13 amino acids. The germline gives CDR1 MNHEY, CDR2 SMNVEV (reference sequence). In DNA, the CDR3 is TGTGCCAGCAGTGGGTGGACCACCGGGGAGCTGTTTTTT. Protein: CASSGWTTGELFF.

The V and J genes are TRBV4-3 and TRBJ1-6; 7 bases align to TRBD1. Germline assignment: CDR1 LGHNA and CDR2 YSLEER. V lost 3 bases to trimming and J lost 9 bases; unmatched junction nucleotides: 8. This CDR3 comprises 15 residues. CDR3 loop: CASSQKTGLFSPLHF. The CDR3, as DNA: TGCGCCAGCAGCCAGAAGACAGGGCTGTTTTCACCCCTCCACTTT.

The chain joins TRBV2 to TRBJ2-1; 8 nucleotides match TRBD2. Looked up from germline, CDR1 is SNHLY and CDR2 is FYNNEI. The V and J ends lost 6 bases and 7 bases, in that order; junction bases with no gene match: 11. This CDR3 region has 15 residues. The CDR3 region has the DNA TGTGCCAGCAGAAAAAATCCCGGGACTAGTAATGAGCAGTTCTTC. Residues: CASRKNPGTSNEQFF.

This rearrangement joins TRBV9 to TRBJ2-7; D not resolved. The CDR3 extends over 14 amino acids. Trimming cost V 0 bases and J 0 bases, with 7 bases left between them. CDR1 SGDLS and CDR2 YYNGEE come from the germline V gene. The CDR3 reads CASSVDTDSYEQYF. The CDR3 DNA follows: TGTGCCAGCAGCGTAGACACAGACTCCTACGAGCAGTACTTC.

The chain is built from TRBV11-1 and TRBJ1-2; 7 bases map to TRBD1. The CDR3 has 15 residues. The V and J ends lost 5 bases and 0 bases, in that order; junction bases with no gene match: 6. CDR1 is SGHAT, CDR2 FQDESV, per germline (reference sequence). The CDR3 sequence is CASSQRDRANYGYTF. As DNA, the CDR3 is TGTGCCAGCAGCCAGAGGGACAGAGCTAACTATGGCTACACCTTC.

This clone was found a few times. The chain combines TRBV5-6 with TRBJ2-3; a weak D match, TRBD1 (6 bases). Germline lookup yields CDR1 SGHDT and CDR2 YYEEEE. Trimming removed 5 bases at V and 4 bases at J, with 11 bases between. The CDR3 spans 13 residues. CDR3 region: CASRLTGADTQYF. Here the CDR3 DNA reads TGTGCCAGCAGATTGACAGGTGCAGATACGCAGTATTTT.

This rearrangement joins TRBV7-2 to TRBJ2-5, with TRBD2 matching 11 bases. J lost 5 bases, V lost 3 bases, and 5 bases had no gene match. The CDR3 runs to 15 residues. The germline V gene encodes CDR1 SGHTA and CDR2 FQGNSA. The CDR3 sequence: CASSFSGGAGETQYF. CDR3 DNA: TGTGCCAGCAGCTTTAGCGGGGGGGCCGGTGAGACCCAGTACTTC.

This chain uses TRBV5-1 with TRBJ1-6; D is perhaps TRBD1 (5 bases). Trimming shortened V by 4 bases and J by 7 bases, and 15 bases separated the two germline ends. Germline V gene lookup returns CDR1 SGHRS and CDR2 YFSETQ. CDR3 size: 15 residues. The CDR3 DNA follows: TGCGCCAGCAGCGTAAATCGGGACGGGAATTCACCCCTCCACTTT. Amino acid sequence: CASSVNRDGNSPLHF.

The chain combines TRBV4-3 with TRBJ2-5, with D perhaps TRBD2 (6 bases). The V and J ends lost 0 bases and 4 bases respectively, with 15 bases between them. Looked up from germline, CDR1 is LGHNA and CDR2 is YSLEER. The CDR3 runs to 16 residues. CDR3 nucleotides: TGCGCCAGCAGCCAAGATCAGGGACTCCGAGGAGAGACCCAGTACTTC. Translation gives CASSQDQGLRGETQYF.

The J gene is TRBJ1-5, the V gene TRBV7-8, with 9 bases aligning to TRBD1. The CDR3 runs 20 residues. CDR1 is SGHVS, CDR2 FQNEAQ, per germline. V lost 3 bases and J lost 0; bases outside the gene matches: 15. CDR3 region: CASSLGRWDRDLTSNQPQHF. In DNA form, the CDR3 reads TGTGCCAGCAGCTTGGGCAGGTGGGACAGGGACCTAACTAGCAATCAGCCCCAGCATTTT. Complete variable domain (other parts from reference TRBV7-8 and TRBJ1-5): GAGVSQSPRYKVAKRGQDVALRCDPISGHVSLFWYQQALGQGPEFLTYFQNEAQLDKSGLPSDRFFAERPEGSVSTLKIQRTQQEDSAVYLCASSLGRWDRDLTSNQPQHFGDGTRLSIL.

This clone was observed a few times. This chain connects TRBV7-8 to TRBJ1-3; D not resolved. The CDR3 has 15 residues. Germline assignment: CDR1 SGHVS and CDR2 FQNEAQ. Trimming took off 1 base at V and 0 bases at J, with 7 bases between the two ends. The CDR3 sequence: CASSLELFSGNTIYF. DNA for the CDR3: TGTGCCAGCAGCTTAGAACTGTTCTCTGGAAACACCATATATTTT.

The chain has TRBV7-9 and TRBJ1-1; tentatively, D is TRBD1 (6 bases). The V gene's germline CDR1 is SEHNR and CDR2 FQNEAQ (reference sequence). The germline V and J ends were trimmed by 5 bases and 2 bases, with 18 bases remaining between them. This CDR3 region has 16 residues. The CDR3 region is CASSQGSPIRNTEAFF. CDR3 nucleotide sequence: TGTGCCAGCAGCCAGGGGTCTCCGATTCGTAACACTGAAGCTTTCTTT.

The V and J genes are TRBV5-4 and TRBJ2-3; 8 bases map to TRBD2. V lost 3 bases, J lost 1 base, and 4 bases stayed unmatched. This CDR3 contains 15 residues. In germline, CDR1 is SGHNT, CDR2 YYREEE (reference sequence). The CDR3 protein is CASSYPAGGTDTQYF. CDR3 bases: TGTGCCAGCAGCTACCCAGCGGGAGGCACAGATACGCAGTATTTT.

The gene calls are TRBV7-2 and TRBJ1-2; 9 positions agree with TRBD1. The CDR3 contains 15 residues. The germline V gene has CDR1 SGHTA and CDR2 FQGNSA. V lost 4 bases and J lost 4; bases outside the gene matches: 7. The CDR3, as DNA: TGTGCCAGCAGCTCCCGACAGGGGGGTGGCTATGGCTACACCTTC. The encoded protein is CASSSRQGGGYGYTF.

This chain links TRBV30 with TRBJ2-6; the D is unclear. Germline loops: CDR1 GTSNPN, CDR2 SVGIG (reference sequence). V dropped 3 bases and J dropped 8 bases, with 8 bases sitting between them. This CDR3 comprises 12 residues. The CDR3 DNA reads as TGTGCCTGGAGAGGGTACCCCAACGTCCTGACTTTC. Residues: CAWRGYPNVLTF.